This TCR beta chain was retrieved from a study of T cells after yellow fever vaccination (dated 2019 in TCRdb). Regarding the study in general: The SMART-Seq v4 Ultra Low Input RNA kit was used to prepare libraries from fractions with low cell numbers. To follow T-cell clones before and after primary and booster YFV17D yellow fever vaccination, bulk TCR alpha and beta repertoires were sequenced over time. The cohort comprised two healthy male donors, one aged 18 to 30 and one aged 30 to 40 years. Blood was drawn at multiple timepoints before and after primary and secondary immunization, with bulk PBMC replicates and cell subsets isolated. The investigation overall reported the following: A small fraction of clonotypes appeared in both the CD4 and CD8 compartments, likely as a result of convergent recombination. Only a couple of donors were included in the study, so the extent to which the findings can be generalized is limited. Compared with the primary T-cell response, the secondary T-cell response was faster but weaker, reaching its peak on day 5 rather than on day 15. Computational filtering was required because FACS-sorted repertoires could contain abundant contaminating clonotypes from the bulk population. Most clones expanded after primary vaccination (around 97% of CD4 and roughly 90% of CD8) were re-detected after the booster, suggesting that broad memory maintenance occurred.

Deletion took 6 bases off V and 3 bases off J, with a span of 11 bases between the germline ends. CDR1 and CDR2 are drawn from the germline V gene (reference sequence): LGHDT, YNNKEL. Measured from the cysteine to the phenylalanine, the CDR3 is 13 residues long. Only CDR3 DNA remains: 39 bases, in frame from the first base. Sequencing was carried out with an Illumina NovaSeq 6000. TCR cDNA was synthesized by 5'RACE template switching, through which a universal primer site and unique molecular identifiers were introduced. Priming of cDNA synthesis was performed from both the TCR alpha and TCR beta constant segments. Library amplification involved two PCR steps, and the second step added sample barcodes and sequencing adapters. Libraries were sequenced on Illumina HiSeq 2500 (2x100 bp) or NovaSeq (2x150 bp). The authors processed their data as follows. Reads were demultiplexed and collapsed into UMI consensus sequences with MIGEC, and V(D)J alignment was performed with MiXCR. Vaccine-responding clonotypes were identified with edgeR using replicate PBMC samples, with FDR below 0.01 and a log2 fold change above 5 up to day 15 being required. Each bulk clonotype received a CD4 or CD8 identity based on whether the sequenced CD4 or CD8 repertoire contained that clonotype at higher abundance. TCRdb's own reprocessing of the public reads used fastp at Q25 and MiXCR and kept productive beta chains. Rows matching on CDR3 protein sequence are summarized as one entry with the most common DNA and genes. The V and J calls and clone size are TCRdb's, not the authors'. The sample profile shows some 150,000 distinct CDR3 sequences; approximately 9.9% of them were found once. The leading ten clones occupy less than 40% of the sample.

The treatment or condition tag for this specimen amounts to: live attenuated yellow fever vaccine strain. PBMCs were isolated from peripheral blood using a standard Ficoll-Paque protocol. Dynabeads CD4 and CD8 positive selection kits were used to isolate the CD4 and CD8 T-cell fractions. RNA was extracted with TriZol from bulk PBMCs, CD4 and CD8 fractions, and dextramer-positive and dextramer-negative fractions. A remark on this clonotype: Its antigen is currently not known. No base-level quality is on record; no much larger clone is a single base apart.

This chain is built from TRBV3-1 and TRBJ1-2; the D region possibly corresponds to TRBD1 (5 bases align). This TCR was sampled from a man aged 18 to 30 who received the YFV17D yellow fever vaccine. Sequencing used CD8+ T cells sorted from PBMCs, obtained 15 days after the yellow fever booster vaccination. The CDR3 loop reads CASSPTDYYGYTF. The base sequence is TGTGCCAGCAGTCCGACAGACTACTATGGCTACACCTTC.